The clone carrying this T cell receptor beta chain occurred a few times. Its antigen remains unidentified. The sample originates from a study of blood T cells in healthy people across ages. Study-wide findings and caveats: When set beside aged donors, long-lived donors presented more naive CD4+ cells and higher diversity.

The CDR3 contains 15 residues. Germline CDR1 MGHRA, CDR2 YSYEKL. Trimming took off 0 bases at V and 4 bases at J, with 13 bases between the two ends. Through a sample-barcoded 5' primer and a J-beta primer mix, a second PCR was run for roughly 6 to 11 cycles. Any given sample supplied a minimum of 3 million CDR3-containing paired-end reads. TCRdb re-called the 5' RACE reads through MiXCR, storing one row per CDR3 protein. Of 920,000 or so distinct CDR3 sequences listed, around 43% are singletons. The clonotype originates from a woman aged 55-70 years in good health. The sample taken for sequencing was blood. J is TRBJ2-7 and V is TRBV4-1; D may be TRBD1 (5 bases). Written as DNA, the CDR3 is TGCGCCAGCAGCCAAGATATAAGACAGTCGTACGAGCAGTACTTC. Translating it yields CASSQDIRQSYEQYF.